This TCR beta chain was profiled in a study of shared clonotypes between healthy human individuals. Using immunoSEQ multiplex PCR, the repertoire was profiled, and TCRdb retains in-frame clones only, with some absent. Among 950,000 to 1,300,000 clones listed, under 80% were seen once. V was cut by 3 bases and J by 0 bases, with 10 bases left in between. The CDR3 spans 16 residues. Germline values: CDR1 SGHTS, CDR2 YDEGEE. The sequence came from a young man in good health. The J gene is TRBJ1-6, the V gene TRBV5-8; D gene uncertain. Input material: memory CD4+ T cells sorted from blood. This sample's subset: CD45RA-negative fraction. The CDR3 loop is CASSSPQGSYNSPLHF. The CDR3 DNA is TGTGCCAGCAGCTCACCGCAAGGCTCCTATAATTCACCCCTCCACTTT.